This TCR beta chain was documented in a study of blood T cells in healthy people across ages. Findings and limits, study-wide: Diversity estimates drawn from one million T cells were deemed underestimates.

V lost 0 bases to trimming and J lost 6 bases, with 9 bases between them. CDR1 DFQATT and CDR2 SNEGSKA come from the germline V gene (reference sequence). This CDR3 region has 13 residues. This clonotype was recorded at least ten times. Its antigen remains unidentified. Alongside a J-beta primer mix, a sample-barcoded 5' primer served in a second PCR lasting about 6 to 12 cycles. Every molecule of cDNA carried a tag from a template-switch adaptor with 12 random nucleotides. TCRdb re-analysed the 5' RACE reads in MiXCR, keeping a single row per CDR3 protein. The data show roughly 1,700,000 distinct CDR3 sequences, roughly 27% seen once.

This TCR was recovered from a woman aged 25-40 years in good health. Specimen: blood. The rearrangement uses TRBV20-1 and TRBJ2-4; tentative D call: TRBD1 (5 bases). The CDR3, as DNA: TGCAGTGCTAGAGATCCCAGGGTAAACATTCAGTACTTC. Protein product: CSARDPRVNIQYF.